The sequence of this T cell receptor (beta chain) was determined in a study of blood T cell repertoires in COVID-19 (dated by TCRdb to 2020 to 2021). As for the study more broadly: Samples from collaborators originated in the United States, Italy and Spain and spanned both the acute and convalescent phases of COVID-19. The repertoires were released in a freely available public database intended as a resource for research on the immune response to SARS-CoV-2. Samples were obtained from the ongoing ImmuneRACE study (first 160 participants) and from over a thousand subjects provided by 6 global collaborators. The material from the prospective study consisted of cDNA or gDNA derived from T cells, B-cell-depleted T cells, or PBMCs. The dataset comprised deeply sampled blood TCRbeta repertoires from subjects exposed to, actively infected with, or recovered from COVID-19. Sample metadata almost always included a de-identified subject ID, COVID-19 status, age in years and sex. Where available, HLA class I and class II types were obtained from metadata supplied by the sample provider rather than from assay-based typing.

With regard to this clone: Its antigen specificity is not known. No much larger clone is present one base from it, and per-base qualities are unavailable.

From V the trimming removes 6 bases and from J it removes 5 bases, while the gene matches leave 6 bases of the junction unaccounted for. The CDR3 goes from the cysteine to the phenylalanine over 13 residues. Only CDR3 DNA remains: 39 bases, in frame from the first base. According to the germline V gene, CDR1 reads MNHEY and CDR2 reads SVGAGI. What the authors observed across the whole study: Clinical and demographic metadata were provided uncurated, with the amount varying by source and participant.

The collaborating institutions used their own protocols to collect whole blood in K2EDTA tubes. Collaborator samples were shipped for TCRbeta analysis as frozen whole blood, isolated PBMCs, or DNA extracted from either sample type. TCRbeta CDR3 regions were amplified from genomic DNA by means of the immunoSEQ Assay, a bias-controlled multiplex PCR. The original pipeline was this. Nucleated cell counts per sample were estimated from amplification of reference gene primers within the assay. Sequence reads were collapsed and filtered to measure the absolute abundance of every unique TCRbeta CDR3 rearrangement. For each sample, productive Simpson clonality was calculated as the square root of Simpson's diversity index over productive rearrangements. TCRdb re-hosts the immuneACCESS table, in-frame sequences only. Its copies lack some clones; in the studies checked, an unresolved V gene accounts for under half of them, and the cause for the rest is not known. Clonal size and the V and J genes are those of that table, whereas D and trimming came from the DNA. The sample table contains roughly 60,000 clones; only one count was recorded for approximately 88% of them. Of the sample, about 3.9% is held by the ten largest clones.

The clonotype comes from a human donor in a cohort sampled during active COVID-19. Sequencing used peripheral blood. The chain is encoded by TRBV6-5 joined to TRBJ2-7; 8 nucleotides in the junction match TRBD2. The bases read TGTGCCAGCAGCCGGGGGGGTTTCGACGAGCAGTACTTC. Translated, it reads CASSRGGFDEQYF.